This T cell receptor beta chain was observed in a study of blood T cell repertoires in COVID-19. Whole-study context: COVID-19 samples from acute and convalescent phases originated in the United States, Italy and Spain. In each case, the material was cDNA or gDNA derived from T cells, B-cell-depleted T cells, or PBMCs.

Profiling relied on immunoSEQ multiplex PCR, and the TCRdb table lists in-frame clones only, not all of them. The table records roughly 97,000 clones, almost 85% of them present only once. Trimming removed 0 bases from V and 3 bases from J, with 11 bases in between. Germline CDR1 LGHNA, CDR2 YNFKEQ. The CDR3 runs 15 residues. The chain combines TRBV4-2 with TRBJ1-1; unclear D gene. The receptor's source is a man between 65 and 85 years old with acute or convalescent COVID-19. The specimen was peripheral blood. In nucleotides, the CDR3 is TGTGCCAGCAGCCAAGAAACACAGACGGACACTGAAGCTTTCTTT. This sequence encodes CASSQETQTDTEAFF.